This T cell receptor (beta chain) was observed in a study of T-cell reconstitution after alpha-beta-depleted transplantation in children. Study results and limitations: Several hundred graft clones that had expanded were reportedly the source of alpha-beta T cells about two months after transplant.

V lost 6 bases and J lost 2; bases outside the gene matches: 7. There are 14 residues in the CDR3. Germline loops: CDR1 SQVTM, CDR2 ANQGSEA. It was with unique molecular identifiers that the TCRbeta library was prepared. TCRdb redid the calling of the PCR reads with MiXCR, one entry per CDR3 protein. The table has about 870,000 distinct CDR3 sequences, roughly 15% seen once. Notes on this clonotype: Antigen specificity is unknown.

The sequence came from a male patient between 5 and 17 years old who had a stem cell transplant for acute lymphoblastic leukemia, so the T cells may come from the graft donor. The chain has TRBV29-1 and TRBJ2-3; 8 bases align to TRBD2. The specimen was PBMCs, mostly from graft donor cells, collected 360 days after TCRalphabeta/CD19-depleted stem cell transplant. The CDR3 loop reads CSVPFSGTTDTQYF. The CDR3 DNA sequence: TGCAGCGTACCATTTAGCGGGACCACAGATACGCAGTATTTT.